The 14 T cell receptor beta chains given below trace back to one sample, sequenced in a study of cytomegalovirus exposure and HLA in healthy donors. 60 Vbeta and 13 Jbeta primers were used in PCR. TCRdb's table, derived via immunoSEQ multiplex PCR, lists solely in-frame clones and lacks some. The sample records approximately 140,000 clones, 78% being singletons. The sequencing sample was made of PBMCs. These receptors were obtained from a male donor in good health and CMV-seronegative.

This clone was detected a few times. The V and J genes are TRBV18 and TRBJ2-1; no definite D call. V lost 0 bases, J lost 5 bases, and 17 bases lay in between. The germline gives CDR1 KGHSH, CDR2 LQKENI. The CDR3 is 17 amino acids. The CDR3 loop reads CASSPPIVSPFNNEQFF. CDR3 DNA sequence: TGTGCCAGCTCACCACCCATAGTTTCACCCTTTAACAATGAGCAGTTCTTC.

This clone appeared a few times. This chain links TRBV10-1 with TRBJ1-2; 7 nucleotides align to TRBD1. After removal of 10 bases from V and 3 bases from J, the junction contained 17 bases not matched to a gene. This CDR3 has 16 amino acids. CDR1 and CDR2 (germline): WNHNN, SYGVQD (reference sequence). The CDR3 DNA sequence: TGCGCCACCCTACCCGTAGGGGGCATCATTGACTATGGCTACACCTTC. Its translation is CATLPVGGIIDYGYTF.

The chain uses TRBV4-2 and TRBJ2-7; 7 bases line up with TRBD1. Germline-derived CDR1 and CDR2 are LGHNA and YNFKEQ. The trim removed 1 base at V and 3 bases at J, leaving 6 bases unmatched. There are 15 residues in the CDR3. The CDR3 DNA is TGTGCCAGCAGCCAAGTAGAACAGGGGAACTACGAGCAGTACTTC. Encoded protein: CASSQVEQGNYEQYF.

This clone was seen just once. The chain uses TRBV5-6 and TRBJ2-2; TRBD2 aligns across 10 bases. CDR1 and CDR2 from the germline V gene are SGHDT and YYEEEE. Trimming took 7 bases from V and 7 from J; bases not matched to a gene: 13. CDR3 length: 16 amino acids. The DNA for the CDR3 is TGTGCCAGCCGGGTGTTCAGCGGGGGGGCCGTCGGGGAGCTGTTTTTT. It yields the protein CASRVFSGGAVGELFF.

This clone has just a few counts. The chain employs TRBV5-1 and TRBJ2-5; 10 positions match TRBD2. Per germline, CDR1 SGHRS and CDR2 YFSETQ. This CDR3 has 14 amino acids. The V segment lost 3 bases and the J segment 3 bases; nucleotides outside the gene matches: 2. CDR3 coding DNA: TGCGCCAGCAGCTCCCTAGCGGGAGAAGAGACCCAGTACTTC. Its translation is CASSSLAGEETQYF.

The J gene is TRBJ2-7, the V gene TRBV6-6; TRBD1 matches 9 bases. Germline CDR1 is MNHNY and CDR2 is SVGAGI (reference sequence). V lost 5 bases to trimming and J lost 6 bases; unmatched junction nucleotides: 11. The length of the CDR3 is 15 residues. CDR3 region: CASSPRQGGTSEQYF. Here the CDR3 DNA reads TGTGCCAGCAGTCCGCGACAGGGGGGTACGAGCGAGCAGTACTTC.

This clone was seen a handful of times. This chain joins TRBV4-2 and TRBJ2-2, with 15 bases fitting TRBD2. J gave up 6 bases and V 7 bases, and 6 bases lay outside the gene matches. The CDR3 sequence is 16 residues long. Germline V gene data show CDR1 as LGHNA and CDR2 as YNFKEQ. CDR3 sequence: CASILGLAGGPGELFF. The DNA for the CDR3 is TGTGCCAGCATACTAGGACTAGCGGGGGGGCCCGGGGAGCTGTTTTTT.

In this sample, this clone turned up once. CDR3 region: CASSINGQNVPTKNIQYF. DNA of the CDR3: TGTGCCAGTAGTATTAATGGGCAGAACGTGCCCACCAAAAACATTCAGTACTTC. The chain employs TRBV19 and TRBJ2-4, with D uncertain. Germline CDR1 is LNHDA and CDR2 is SQIVND (reference sequence). The CDR3 sequence is 18 residues long. Trimming stripped 3 bases from V and 2 bases from J, with 20 bases between.

The CDR3 spells CASSQWTSPLAPNTQYF. The CDR3 nucleotides read TGTGCCAGCAGCCAGTGGACTAGCCCGCTAGCGCCGAATACGCAGTATTTT. The genes are TRBV7-9 and TRBJ2-3, with TRBD2 matching over 8 bases. The CDR3 contains 17 residues. Germline V gives CDR1 SEHNR, CDR2 FQNEAQ (reference sequence). V gave up 5 bases and J gave up 7 bases; unmatched junction bases: 17. Drawing the rest from reference TRBV7-9 and TRBJ2-3, the complete variable domain is DTGVSQNPRHKITKRGQNVTFRCDPISEHNRLYWYRQTLGQGPEFLTYFQNEAQLEKSRLLSDRFSAERPKGSFSTLEIQRTEQGDSAMYLCASSQWTSPLAPNTQYFGPGTRLTVL.

The V gene is TRBV7-2, the J gene TRBJ2-2, with TRBD2 as a possible D gene (6 bases). V shed 5 bases and J shed 3 bases, with 10 bases lying between them. The CDR3 consists of 14 residues. The germline V gene has CDR1 SGHTA and CDR2 FQGNSA. The CDR3 DNA is TGTGCCAGCAGCCACGCGGGATACACCGGGGAGCTGTTTTTT. Encoded protein: CASSHAGYTGELFF.

The genes are TRBV4-3 and TRBJ1-2; 10 nucleotides line up with TRBD1. Germline values: CDR1 LGHNA, CDR2 YSLEER. The CDR3 spans 15 residues. V trimming: 1 base; J trimming: 8 bases; junction bases outside the gene matches: 7. The DNA of the CDR3 is TGCGCCAGCAGCCAAGGACAGGGGGCGTTAGGGGGCTACACCTTC. Translated, it gives CASSQGQGALGGYTF.

CDR3 in amino acids: CASSQLAGVHEQYF. DNA of the CDR3: TGTGCCAGCTCACAACTAGCGGGAGTTCACGAGCAGTACTTC. The chain links TRBV18 to TRBJ2-7; 11 positions match TRBD2. The CDR3 sequence is 14 residues long. Trimming at V came to 4 bases and at J to 5 bases, leaving 4 bases not matched to a gene. Germline assignment: CDR1 KGHSH and CDR2 LQKENI. Full variable domain (outside the CDR3, taken from reference TRBV18 and TRBJ2-7): NAGVMQNPRHLVRRRGQEARLRCSPMKGHSHVYWYRQLPEEGLKFMVYLQKENIIDESGMPKERFSAEFPKEGPSILRIQQVVRGDSAAYFCASSQLAGVHEQYFGPGTRLTVT.

This chain connects TRBV23-1 to TRBJ2-1; 9 bases fit TRBD2. TRBV23-1 is recorded as an ORF, its role being uncertain. V lost 0 bases and J lost 8; bases outside the gene matches: 17. The CDR3 spans 19 residues. CDR3 in amino acids: CASSQSDVPSGVHMDEQFF. DNA for the CDR3: TGCGCCAGCAGTCAATCCGACGTCCCTAGCGGGGTTCATATGGATGAGCAGTTCTTC.

The V and J genes are TRBV30 and TRBJ1-2; a weak D match, TRBD1 (6 bases). Germline values: CDR1 GTSNPN, CDR2 SVGIG (reference sequence). Trimming cost V 1 base and J 7 bases, with 16 bases left between them. This CDR3 region has 14 residues. CDR3 DNA: TGTGCCTGGAGTGACCTGGACAGCTTAGGTGGCTACACCTTC. Residues: CAWSDLDSLGGYTF.